This TCR beta chain was recorded in a study of T-cell memory formation after mild COVID-19. V was pared by 2 bases and J by 10 bases, with 10 bases between. This CDR3 is built from 12 residues. CDR1 and CDR2 from the germline V gene are SGHTA and FQGNSA. Via MiXCR, TCRdb re-called the 5' RACE reads, giving one row per CDR3 protein. The sample lists 350,000 to 500,000 distinct CDR3 sequences; roughly 17% were seen once. The source is a man aged 18 to 29 who had mild COVID-19 (a few samples of this study predate the infection). Cell type and time point are not known. Sequenced input: PBMCs or a T cell subset sorted from them (not recorded which). This chain connects TRBV7-2 to TRBJ2-3; a possible D gene is TRBD1 (5 bases). In DNA, the CDR3 is TGTGCCAGCAGCTTACGACAGAAGGCGCAGTATTTT. Translated: CASSLRQKAQYF.